The clone carrying this T cell receptor (beta chain) was counted ten times or more. The sample originates from a study of identical twins. TCRdb re-called the 5' RACE reads with MiXCR, one entry per CDR3 protein. The table shows about 690,000 distinct CDR3 sequences, with 6% to 6.5% occurring only once. Healthy Caucasians made up all donors. The CDR3 covers 15 residues. The germline V gene has CDR1 SGDLS and CDR2 YYNGEE. V was pared by 4 bases and J by 0 bases, with 10 bases between. The source of this sequence is a man between 18 and 29 years old in good health. The chain carries TRBV9 and TRBJ2-2, with D hard to call. The sequencing sample was made of naive T cells sorted from blood. The CDR3 DNA follows: TGTGCCAGCAGCCCCAGACAAGCGAACACCGGGGAGCTGTTTTTT. Amino acids: CASSPRQANTGELFF.